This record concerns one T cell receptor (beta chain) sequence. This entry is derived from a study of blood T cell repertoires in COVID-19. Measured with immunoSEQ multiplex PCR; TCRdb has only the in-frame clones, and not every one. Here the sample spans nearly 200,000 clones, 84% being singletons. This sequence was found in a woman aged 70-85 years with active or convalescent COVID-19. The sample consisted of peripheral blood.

CDR3 loop: CASQGQGAIYGYTF. The CDR3 region has the DNA TGTGCCAGCCAAGGACAGGGGGCGATCTATGGCTACACCTTC. V gene TRBV19 combines with J gene TRBJ1-2, with 11 bases matching TRBD1. Trimming removed 9 bases from V and 4 bases from J; junction bases left unmatched: 7. This CDR3 spans 14 amino acids. Germline assignment: CDR1 LNHDA and CDR2 SQIVND (reference sequence).